The 3 T cell receptor beta chains presented below share a single source sample, sequenced in a study of T and B cells in COVID-19 patients. From blood, about 250-500 ng of genomic DNA served as TRB template. BIOMED2 TRB-A/B primer pools were used in multiplex TRB PCR. TCRdb re-called the multiplex PCR reads through MiXCR, storing one row per CDR3 protein. The sample has several thousand distinct CDR3 sequences, about a fifth seen once. Sequenced sample: blood. The receptors here all came from a human donor with active COVID-19.

Regarding this clonotype: This could be a read error, since a much larger clone is one nucleotide away. This rearrangement joins TRBV5-4 to TRBJ2-6, with TRBD2 matching over 8 bases. This CDR3 contains 15 residues. The germline V gene encodes CDR1 SGHNT and CDR2 YYREEE (reference sequence). The CDR3 region has the DNA TGTGCCAGCAGCCGGACCGGGGGGGGGGCCAACTTCCTGACTTTC. Protein product: CASSRTGGGANFLTF.

V and J are TRBV20-1 and TRBJ1-3; no reliable D call. CDR1 DFQATT and CDR2 SNEGSKA come from the germline V gene (reference sequence). V was shortened by 6 bases and J by 0 bases, with 9 bases between the two germline ends. This CDR3 has 13 amino acids. In DNA, the CDR3 is TGCAGTGCCCCTTCGGTCTCTGGAAACACCATATATTTT. This encodes CSAPSVSGNTIYF.

This clonotype counts as medium-sized. The chain carries TRBV19 and TRBJ2-1; no firm D call. The CDR3 is made up of 13 amino acids. Trimming removed 5 bases from V and 7 bases from J, with 12 bases in between. The V gene's germline CDR1 is LNHDA and CDR2 SQIVND (reference sequence). The CDR3 spells CASSGRPQNEQFF. The CDR3 nucleotides read TGTGCCAGTAGTGGCCGGCCACAAAATGAGCAGTTCTTC. Drawing the rest from reference TRBV19 and TRBJ2-1, the complete variable domain is DGGITQSPKYLFRKEGQNVTLSCEQNLNHDAMYWYRQDPGQGLRLIYYSQIVNDFQKGDIAEGYSVSREKKESFPLTVTSAQKNPTAFYLCASSGRPQNEQFFGPGTRLTVL.